This TCR beta chain is from a study of blood T cell repertoires in COVID-19. Participant reports of clinical history set cohort assignment. Recovered Cohort 3 donors showed two negative PCRs, clearance, or symptom resolution. The V and J ends lost 0 bases and 2 bases respectively, with 13 bases between them. Germline CDR1 is LGHNA and CDR2 is YSLEER. The CDR3 loop spans 16 amino acids. Original handling: Estimation of nucleated cell counts relied on the amplification of reference gene primers. Sequencing used immunoSEQ multiplex PCR; TCRdb keeps in-frame clones, though not all of them. V and J calls and clone size are those listed in that table; D and trimming were worked out from the DNA. The data hold about 380,000 clones, with roughly 91% observed a single time.

The receptor comes from a young woman who had recovered from COVID-19. The sequenced material came from PBMCs or T cells enriched from blood (not recorded which). This chain uses TRBV4-3 with TRBJ1-2, with D possibly TRBD1 on 5 matching bases. The CDR3 region is CASSQDGRGTNYGYTF. CDR3 nucleotide sequence: TGCGCCAGCAGCCAAGATGGGAGGGGAACCAACTATGGCTACACCTTC.